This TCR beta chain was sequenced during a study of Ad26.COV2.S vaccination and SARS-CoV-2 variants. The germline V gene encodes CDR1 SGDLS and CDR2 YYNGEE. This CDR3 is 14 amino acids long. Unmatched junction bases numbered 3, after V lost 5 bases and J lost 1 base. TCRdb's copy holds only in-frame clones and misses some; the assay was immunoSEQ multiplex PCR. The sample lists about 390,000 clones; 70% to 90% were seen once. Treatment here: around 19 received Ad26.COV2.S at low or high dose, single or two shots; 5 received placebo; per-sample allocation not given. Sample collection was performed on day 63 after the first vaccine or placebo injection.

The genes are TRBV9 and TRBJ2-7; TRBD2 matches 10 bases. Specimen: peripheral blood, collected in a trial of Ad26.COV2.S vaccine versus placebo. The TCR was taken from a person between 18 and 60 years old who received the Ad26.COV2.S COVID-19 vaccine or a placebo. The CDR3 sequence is CASSTSGVSYEQYF. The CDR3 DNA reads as TGTGCCAGCAGTACTAGCGGGGTTTCCTACGAGCAGTACTTC.